This is a list of T cell receptor beta chains from one sample in a study of vaccination and CD4 T cells after COVID-19. For these receptors, no antigen is known. TCRdb reanalysed the PCR reads using MiXCR and keeps one entry per CDR3 protein. This table holds about 20,000 distinct CDR3 sequences, less than 70% found once. Material: CD4+ T cells from blood, cultured in vitro. The receptors were gathered from a human donor who had recovered from COVID-19. The CDR3 runs from the conserved cysteine through the conserved F or W. D genes are given only for firm matches. Size is omitted from some rows. Given values are once, few, many or a class for expanded clones.

j_call clone_size d_call v_call cdr3_nt cdr3_aa
TRBJ1-5 NA NA TRBV19 TGTGCCAGTAGTTCGACCGGGGTGCGTAGCAATCAGCCCCAGCATTTT CASSSTGVRSNQPQHF
TRBJ2-7 NA NA TRBV18 TGTGCCAGCTCACCCCGGGACGGTACCTACGAGCAGTACTTC CASSPRDGTYEQYF
TRBJ1-1 NA NA TRBV30 TGTGCCTGGAGGGGTAAACGTCCGACTGAAGCTTTCTTT CAWRGKRPTEAFF
TRBJ1-1 NA NA TRBV10-3 TGTGCCTGCCACGGGGCTCGGGACACTGAAGCTTTCTTT CACHGARDTEAFF
TRBJ2-3 few NA TRBV7-2 TGTGCCAGCAGATTCCAGGGGGGAAGCACAGATACGCAGTATTTT CASRFQGGSTDTQYF
TRBJ1-1 NA NA TRBV24-1 TGTGCCACCAGTGACATGCTTAACACTGAAGCTTTCTTT CATSDMLNTEAFF
TRBJ2-3 NA NA TRBV3-1 TGTGCCAGCAGCCAAAGCACAGATACGCAGTATTTT CASSQSTDTQYF
TRBJ2-5 NA NA TRBV20-1 TGCAGCGTCGACAGGCGGGGGGAGACCCAGTACTTC CSVDRRGETQYF
TRBJ2-7 NA TRBD2 TRBV10-2 TGCGCCAGCAGTGAAAGAGGGATTCGGGGGGTCTACGAGCAGTACTTC CASSERGIRGVYEQYF
TRBJ1-6 few NA TRBV20-1 TGCAGTGCTAGATCGGGCCCTCTAAACTCACCCCTCCACTTT CSARSGPLNSPLHF
TRBJ1-2 few NA TRBV24-1 TGTGCCACCAGTGCCACAGGGAGTTTCTATGGCTACACCTTC CATSATGSFYGYTF
TRBJ2-5 NA NA TRBV30 TGTGCCTGGAGTGTGGGAGAGACCCAGTACTTC CAWSVGETQYF
TRBJ1-1 few NA TRBV27 TGTGCCAGCAGTTTAGAGGGAGGGAGGGGGAACACTGAAGCTTTCTTT CASSLEGGRGNTEAFF
TRBJ1-2 once NA TRBV6-1 TGTGCCAGCCGCCTAGGAAGCTACACCTTC CASRLGSYTF
TRBJ2-7 NA NA TRBV20-1 TGCAGTGCTAGAGGCCCACTAGCTATCTACGAGCAGTACTTC CSARGPLAIYEQYF
TRBJ2-1 NA TRBD2 TRBV11-2 TGTGCCAGCAGCTTACGGGGACTAGCGGGAGATATTTACAATGAGCAGTTCTTC CASSLRGLAGDIYNEQFF
TRBJ1-5 NA TRBD1 TRBV27 TGTGCCAGCAGTTTAACGCCCTCAGGGGGTAGCAATCAGCCCCAGCATTTT CASSLTPSGGSNQPQHF
TRBJ1-1 NA NA TRBV28 TGTGCCACCACACCCTCTCGGAACACTGAAGCTTTCTTT CATTPSRNTEAFF
TRBJ2-5 NA NA TRBV7-3 TGTGCCAGCAGCTCCCACCCCGGGCCCAGGGAGACCCAGTACTTC CASSSHPGPRETQYF
TRBJ1-3 few NA TRBV15 TGTGCCACCAGCAGAGATCCGCCCGGCTCTGGAAACACCATATATTTT CATSRDPPGSGNTIYF
TRBJ2-1 NA NA TRBV7-6 TGTGCCAGCAGCCCATCCGGGGGCAGGGAAACCTACAATGAGCAGTTCTTC CASSPSGGRETYNEQFF
TRBJ2-3 NA TRBD2 TRBV5-4 TGTGCCAGCAGCTTTACTAGCGGGAGTTCGGAGACAGATACGCAGTATTTT CASSFTSGSSETDTQYF
TRBJ2-1 few NA TRBV6-1 TGTGCCAGCACCTCAGGGGAGGGGTACAATGAGCAGTTCTTC CASTSGEGYNEQFF
TRBJ2-7 few TRBD2 TRBV24-1 TGTGCCATCTCGGAGCGGGAGGGATTAAGGCAGTACTTC CAISEREGLRQYF
TRBJ1-1 NA NA TRBV6-1 TGTGCCAGCACCTCCGGGAGGGGAGCTTTCTTT CASTSGRGAFF
TRBJ1-3 once NA TRBV28 TGTGCCAGCAGTTCAAACAGGGCCCCTGGAAACACCATATATTTT CASSSNRAPGNTIYF
TRBJ1-2 few NA TRBV7-2 TGTGCCAGCAGCTTATATGCCGGTAACTATGGCTACACCTTC CASSLYAGNYGYTF
TRBJ1-2 few NA TRBV7-8 TGTGCCAGCAGCTTAGGGCGGCAGATCTATGGCTACACCTTC CASSLGRQIYGYTF
TRBJ2-1 NA TRBD2 TRBV11-2 TGTGCCAGCAGCTCCTCCGGGACTAGCGGAACCAATGAGCAGTTCTTC CASSSSGTSGTNEQFF
TRBJ1-2 NA NA TRBV7-3 TGTGCCAGCAGCGAAGGGGGTGCGGGTTTTGCCAAGGACTATGGCTACACCTTC CASSEGGAGFAKDYGYTF